This is a list of T cell receptor beta chains from one sample in a study of blood T cell repertoires in COVID-19. Sequenced by immunoSEQ multiplex PCR; TCRdb stores in-frame clones only, minus some. The sample comprises about 230,000 clones, 70% to 85% of which are singletons, and about 2% rests with the top ten. The source material was PBMCs or T cells enriched from blood (not recorded which). The receptors originated from a man in his fifties or sixties who had recovered from COVID-19. Each CDR3 is given with its conserved first and last residue. A D gene is named only where the DNA matches it firmly. Size values are once, few and many counts, or a class for expanded clones, and some rows have none.

size	V	J	D	CDR3	DNA
-	TRBV5-5	TRBJ2-7	TRBD2	CASSRLGGPYEQYF	TGTGCCAGCAGCCGCTTGGGAGGGCCCTACGAGCAGTACTTC
few	TRBV7-6	TRBJ2-2	TRBD1	CASSLALGQGPTGELFF	TGTGCCAGCAGCTTAGCGCTCGGACAGGGGCCCACCGGGGAGCTGTTTTTT
-	TRBV5-1	TRBJ1-4	-	CASSSSGIPNEKLFF	TGCGCCAGCAGTAGCTCCGGGATCCCCAATGAAAAACTGTTTTTT
-	TRBV19	TRBJ1-1	-	CASRTPGLMNTEAFF	TGTGCCAGTAGAACACCCGGACTGATGAACACTGAAGCTTTCTTT
-	TRBV3-1/TRBV3-2	TRBJ2-7	TRBD1	CASSQRTGLAYEQYF	TGTGCCAGCAGCCAAAGGACAGGGCTTGCCTACGAGCAGTACTTC
-	TRBV2	TRBJ1-5	-	CASQDSNQPQHF	TGTGCCAGCCAGGATAGCAATCAGCCCCAGCATTTT
-	TRBV19	TRBJ2-4	TRBD2	CASRVGAGGANIQYF	TGTGCCAGTAGAGTTGGGGCGGGAGGGGCGAACATTCAGTACTTC
-	TRBV6-5	TRBJ1-2	-	CASSPNRVGGYTF	TGTGCCAGCAGTCCGAACAGGGTTGGAGGCTACACCTTC
-	TRBV3-1/TRBV3-2	TRBJ1-1	-	CASSQGLTAFF	TGTGCCAGCAGCCAAGGGCTTACGGCTTTCTTT
-	TRBV3-1/TRBV3-2	TRBJ1-2	-	CASSQASTLVGNYGYTF	TGTGCCAGCAGCCAGGCCAGTACCCTAGTGGGTAACTATGGCTACACCTTC
-	TRBV18	TRBJ1-5	TRBD1	CASSPPGQGYQPQHF	TGTGCCAGCTCACCACCCGGACAGGGTTATCAGCCCCAGCATTTT
-	TRBV29-1	TRBJ2-3	-	CSVVRGGDTQYF	TGCAGCGTTGTGCGGGGCGGAGATACGCAGTATTTT
-	TRBV7-2	TRBJ2-3	TRBD2	CASRRTSGGAGTDTQYF	TGTGCCAGCAGACGGACTAGCGGGGGGGCCGGCACAGATACGCAGTATTTT
-	TRBV7-9	TRBJ2-1	-	CASSFDRSTVDEQFF	TGTGCCAGCAGCTTTGACAGGTCCACGGTCGATGAGCAGTTCTTC
-	TRBV24-1	TRBJ2-5	TRBD2	CATSVLAGGQETQYF	TGTGCCACCAGTGTTCTAGCGGGGGGCCAAGAGACCCAGTACTTC
once	TRBV12-5	TRBJ1-5	-	CASGSPQTASNQPQHF	TGTGCTAGTGGTTCCCCGCAGACAGCGAGCAATCAGCCCCAGCATTTT
-	TRBV5-1	TRBJ2-3	TRBD1	CASSSSTGLTNTQYF	TGCGCCAGCAGCTCGTCGACAGGGTTAACAAATACGCAGTATTTT
-	TRBV7-6	TRBJ2-3	TRBD2	CASSLGGGAGDTQYF	TGTGCCAGCAGCTTGGGCGGGGGGGCCGGAGATACGCAGTATTTT
-	TRBV18	TRBJ2-1	-	CASSPTRDNEQFF	TGTGCCAGCTCACCAACGAGGGACAATGAGCAGTTCTTC
-	TRBV9	TRBJ2-5	TRBD1	CASSVATGGSQETQYF	TGTGCCAGCAGCGTAGCTACAGGGGGGTCCCAAGAGACCCAGTACTTC
-	TRBV2	TRBJ1-5	-	CASSDSRGLYQPQHF	TGTGCCAGCAGTGACTCCAGGGGATTGTATCAGCCCCAGCATTTT
-	TRBV2	TRBJ1-2	-	CASTPQTGVAGYTF	TGTGCCAGCACCCCGCAAACGGGGGTCGCTGGCTACACCTTC
-	TRBV18	TRBJ2-3	-	CASSPVGGTDTQYF	TGTGCCAGCTCACCGGTCGGGGGCACAGATACGCAGTATTTT
-	TRBV10-3	TRBJ1-1	-	CAATREVNTEAFF	TGTGCCGCAACTCGCGAGGTGAACACTGAAGCTTTCTTT